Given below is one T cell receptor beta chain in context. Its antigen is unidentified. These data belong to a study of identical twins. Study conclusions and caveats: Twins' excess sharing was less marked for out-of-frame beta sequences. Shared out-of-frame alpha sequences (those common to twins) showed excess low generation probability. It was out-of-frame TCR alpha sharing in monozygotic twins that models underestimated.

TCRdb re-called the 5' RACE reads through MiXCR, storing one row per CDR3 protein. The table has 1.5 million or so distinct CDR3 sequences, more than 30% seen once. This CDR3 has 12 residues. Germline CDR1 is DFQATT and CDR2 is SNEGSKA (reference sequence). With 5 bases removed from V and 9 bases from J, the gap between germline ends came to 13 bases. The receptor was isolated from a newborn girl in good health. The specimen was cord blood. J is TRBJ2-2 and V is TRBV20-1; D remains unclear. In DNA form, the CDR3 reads TGCAGTGCTCGAAGTGGAGACCGGGAGCTGTTTTTT. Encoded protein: CSARSGDRELFF.